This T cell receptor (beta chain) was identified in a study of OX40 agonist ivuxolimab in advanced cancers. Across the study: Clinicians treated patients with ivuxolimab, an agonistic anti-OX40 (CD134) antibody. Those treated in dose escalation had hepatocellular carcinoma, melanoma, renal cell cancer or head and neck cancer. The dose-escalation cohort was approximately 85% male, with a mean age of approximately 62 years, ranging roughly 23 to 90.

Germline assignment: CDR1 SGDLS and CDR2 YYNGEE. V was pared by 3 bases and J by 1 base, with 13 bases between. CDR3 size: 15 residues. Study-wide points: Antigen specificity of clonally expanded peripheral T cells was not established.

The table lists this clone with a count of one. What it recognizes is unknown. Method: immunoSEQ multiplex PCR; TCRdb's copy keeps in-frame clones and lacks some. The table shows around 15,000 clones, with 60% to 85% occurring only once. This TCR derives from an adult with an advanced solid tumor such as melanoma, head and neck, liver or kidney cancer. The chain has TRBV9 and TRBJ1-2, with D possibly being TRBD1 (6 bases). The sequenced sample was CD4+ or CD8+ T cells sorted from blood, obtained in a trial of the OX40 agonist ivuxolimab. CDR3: CASSEAFRGNYGYTF. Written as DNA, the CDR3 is TGTGCCAGCAGCGAAGCCTTCAGGGGTAACTATGGCTACACCTTC.